These 2 T cell receptor beta chains originate from one sample sequenced in a study of shared clonotypes between healthy human individuals. Only in-frame clones appear in the TCRdb table, and some are missing; sequencing was by immunoSEQ multiplex PCR. The repertoire holds about half a million clones, with 60% to 80% as singletons. Sequencing was done on a sample of PBMCs. All receptors come from a woman aged 40 to 50 in good health. Some clones in this sample may be carry-over from other donors' samples.

This chain uses TRBV9 with TRBJ2-7, with D perhaps TRBD1 or TRBD2 (5 bases each). V was clipped by 0 bases and J by 6 bases, with 16 bases between them. The germline V gene encodes CDR1 SGDLS and CDR2 YYNGEE. The length of the CDR3 is 15 residues. Here the CDR3 reads CASSVAPRGRSEQYF. CDR3 sequence (DNA): TGTGCCAGCAGCGTAGCCCCCCGGGGCCGCTCCGAGCAGTACTTC.

CDR3 bases: TGTGCCAGCAGCTTATCCCCGGGGACACCCGCTTTCTTT. Encoded protein: CASSLSPGTPAFF. This chain connects TRBV7-2 to TRBJ1-1, with D possibly matching TRBD1 (6 bases). Germline V lookup: CDR1 SGHTA, CDR2 FQGNSA. The CDR3 is made up of 13 amino acids. V was trimmed by 2 bases and J by 11 bases, leaving 15 bases between them.